This TCR beta chain was obtained from a study of T cell responses to AZD1222 COVID-19 vaccine. Overall study findings and caveats: Regions 160-218 and 743-854 held dominance among vaccine-associated CD4 TCRs, which spanned spike.

Produced via immunoSEQ multiplex PCR; TCRdb's table is partial and in-frame only. The sample holds tens of thousands of clones, roughly 86% seen once. CDR1 and CDR2 from the germline V gene are LNHDA and SQIVND (reference sequence). This CDR3 spans 13 amino acids. V was clipped by 3 bases and J by 9 bases; unmatched bases: 5. A note on this clone: Its matching antigen is unknown.

This receptor was identified in an adult in good health. The chain has TRBV19 and TRBJ2-1; 7 positions agree with TRBD1. Sequenced material: peripheral blood, taken on day 0 of AZD1222 vaccination. CDR3 sequence: CASSIRGGTEQFF. The CDR3 DNA follows: TGTGCCAGTAGTATTAGAGGGGGCACTGAGCAGTTCTTC.